This T cell receptor beta chain was observed in a study of breast tumors, draining lymph nodes, adjacent tissues. Overall study results and limits: Luminal-like breast cancer showed significantly higher tumor–nontumor repertoire similarity than basal-like. Data only fit, rather than demonstrated, lymph node origin of most tumor T cells. Tumors had less TCR diversity than lymph nodes, more than nontumor tissue. Data fit most tumor T cells coming from lymph node, expanding in tumor.

The germline V gene encodes CDR1 MNHEY and CDR2 SVGAGI. This CDR3 spans 14 amino acids. Remarks on this clonotype: The antigen is unknown. This clone may be a read error of a much larger clone one base away.

A single record per CDR3 protein comes from TCRdb applying MiXCR to the multiplex PCR reads. Found here are tens of thousands of distinct CDR3 sequences, 23% of them singletons; the top ten hold approximately 8%. The chain employs TRBV6-5 and TRBJ2-1; 8 bases line up with TRBD2. The clonotype originates from a female donor with breast cancer. Some clones in this sample may be carry-over from other donors' samples. The sample taken for sequencing was breast tumor tissue. The CDR3 nucleotides are TGTGCCAGCAGGCCCAGCGGGAGCAGAAATGAGCGGTTCTTC. Its protein is CASRPSGSRNERFF.